This T cell receptor beta chain was documented in a study (dated by TCRdb to 2012 to 2014). TCRdb names Illumina Genome Analyzer IIx as the instrument used. TCRdb handled the public reads itself, with Q25 trimming in fastp and clone calling in MiXCR, and kept productive beta chains. For every CDR3 protein sequence, its rows merge into one entry that carries the most common genes and DNA. The sample table contains about 15,000 distinct CDR3 sequences; only one count was recorded for about 38% of them. The leading ten clones occupy roughly a sixth of the sample. Points on this clonotype: Its cognate antigen has yet to be identified. No base quality values were provided; no much bigger clone lies one nucleotide off.

Inclusive of the bounding cysteine and phenylalanine, the CDR3 is 17 residues long. Only the CDR3 portion is preserved as DNA: 51 bases, with reading frame beginning at the first base. Here V drops 3 bases and J drops 2 bases, and the junction holds 9 bases not matched to any gene. The germline V gene (reference sequence) supplies CDR1 DFQATT and CDR2 SNEGSKA. Here the chain combines TRBV20-1 and TRBJ2-2; 10 junctional bases match TRBD2. This clonotype was sampled from a human donor. The source material was blood. The nucleotide sequence reads as follows: TGCAGTGCTAGTCCCAGCGGGGGGGCGGTCAACACCGGGGAGCTGTTTTTT. This translates into CSASPSGGAVNTGELFF.